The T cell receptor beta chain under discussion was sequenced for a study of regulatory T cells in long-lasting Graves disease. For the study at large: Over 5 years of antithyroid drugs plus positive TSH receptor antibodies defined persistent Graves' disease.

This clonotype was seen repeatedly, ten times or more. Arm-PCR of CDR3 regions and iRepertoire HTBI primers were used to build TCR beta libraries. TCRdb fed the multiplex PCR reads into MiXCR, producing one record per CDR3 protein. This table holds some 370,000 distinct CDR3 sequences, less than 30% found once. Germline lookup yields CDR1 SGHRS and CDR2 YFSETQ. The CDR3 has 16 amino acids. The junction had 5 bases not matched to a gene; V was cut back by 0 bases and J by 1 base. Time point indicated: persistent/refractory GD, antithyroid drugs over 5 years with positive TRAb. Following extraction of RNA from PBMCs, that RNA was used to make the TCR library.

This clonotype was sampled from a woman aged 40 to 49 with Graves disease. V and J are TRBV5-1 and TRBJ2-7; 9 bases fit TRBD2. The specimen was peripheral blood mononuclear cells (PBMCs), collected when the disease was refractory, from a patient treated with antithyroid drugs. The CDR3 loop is CASSLELGLASYEQYF. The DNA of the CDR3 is TGCGCCAGCAGCTTGGAGTTGGGACTAGCATCCTACGAGCAGTACTTC.